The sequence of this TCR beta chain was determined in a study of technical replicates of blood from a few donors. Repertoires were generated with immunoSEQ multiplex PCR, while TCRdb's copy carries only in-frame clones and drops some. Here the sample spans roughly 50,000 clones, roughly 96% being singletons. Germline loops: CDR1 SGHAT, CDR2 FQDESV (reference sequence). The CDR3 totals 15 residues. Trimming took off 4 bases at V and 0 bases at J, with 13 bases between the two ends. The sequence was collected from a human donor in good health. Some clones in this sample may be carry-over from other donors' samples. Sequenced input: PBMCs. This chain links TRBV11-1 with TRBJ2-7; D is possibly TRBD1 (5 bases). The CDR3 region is CASSSSGSSSYEQYF. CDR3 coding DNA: TGTGCCAGCAGCTCTTCAGGGTCGAGCTCCTACGAGCAGTACTTC.